These 25 T cell receptor beta chains originate from one sample sequenced in a study of blood T cell repertoires in COVID-19. Using immunoSEQ multiplex PCR, the repertoire was profiled, and TCRdb retains in-frame clones only, with some absent. The sample records roughly 390,000 clones, 85% being singletons. The material sequenced was peripheral blood. These receptors were obtained from a young woman with acute or convalescent COVID-19.

The rearrangement joins TRBV4-2 to TRBJ2-1; 10 bases agree with TRBD1. V was pared by 4 bases and J by 6 bases, with 6 bases of the junction left unmatched. Per germline, CDR1 LGHNA and CDR2 YNFKEQ. The length of the CDR3 is 15 residues. The CDR3 nucleotides are TGTGCCAGCAGCCCCGGGACAGGGGTGCTCAATGAGCAGTTCTTC. It specifies CASSPGTGVLNEQFF.

CDR3 nucleotide sequence: TGTGCCAGCAGTGGGCCTTATAATTCACCCCTCCACTTT. Protein sequence: CASSGPYNSPLHF. The V and J genes are TRBV28 and TRBJ1-6; D ambiguous. Germline CDR1 and CDR2: MDHEN and SYDVKM. The germline V and J ends were trimmed by 5 bases and 4 bases, with 6 bases remaining between them. This CDR3 spans 13 amino acids.

The chain has TRBV9 and TRBJ1-1, with D tentatively TRBD1 (6 bases). Germline CDR1 is SGDLS and CDR2 is YYNGEE. V lost 0 bases and J 4 bases, leaving 16 bases between the germline ends. The length of the CDR3 is 16 residues. CDR3 DNA sequence: TGTGCCAGCAGCGTAGGAGGGGGACTAGGCGGCACTGAAGCTTTCTTT. It specifies CASSVGGGLGGTEAFF.

The J gene is TRBJ2-1, the V gene TRBV30, with 12 bases identical to TRBD2. Germline V CDR1 and CDR2: GTSNPN, SVGIG (reference sequence). This CDR3 region has 15 residues. V shed 2 bases and J 4 bases; nucleotides not matched to a gene: 3. The CDR3 bases are TGTGCCTGGAGTCCTAGCGGGGGGGAATACAATGAGCAGTTCTTC. This sequence encodes CAWSPSGGEYNEQFF.

The V gene is TRBV6-2 or TRBV6-3, the J gene TRBJ2-5; perhaps TRBD2 as D (6 bases). V was trimmed by 3 bases and J by 2 bases, leaving 13 bases between them. This CDR3 is built from 15 residues. Germline V CDR1 and CDR2: MNHEY, SVGEGT. CDR3 nucleotides: TGTGCCAGCAGTTATTTCGGGGGTCGTCAAGAGACCCAGTACTTC. Its translation is CASSYFGGRQETQYF.

The chain carries TRBV6-1 and TRBJ1-5; the D gene is possibly TRBD1 (5 bases). In germline, CDR1 is MNHNS, CDR2 SASEGT. The CDR3 consists of 14 residues. V was clipped by 1 base and J by 8 bases, with 12 bases between them. CDR3 DNA sequence: TGTGCCAGCAGTGAAGGCTGGGGAGGGGAGCCCCAGCATTTT. It encodes CASSEGWGGEPQHF.

The count of this clone is one. The chain combines TRBV30 with TRBJ1-6, with 12 bases identical to TRBD1. Trimming took 7 bases from V and 10 from J; bases not matched to a gene: 17. The CDR3 sequence is 17 residues long. The germline V gene encodes CDR1 GTSNPN and CDR2 SVGIG (reference sequence). CDR3 in DNA: TGTGCCTTAAAAGGGACAGGGGGCTCCAAAGTCGACTCACCCCTCCACTTT. It is translated as CALKGTGGSKVDSPLHF.

The chain combines TRBV28 with TRBJ1-5; 7 bases line up with TRBD1. V shed 10 bases, J shed 6 bases, and the junction held 6 bases outside the gene matches. The CDR3 runs to 12 residues. Looked up from germline, CDR1 is MDHEN and CDR2 is SYDVKM. CDR3 amino acids: CATRGQVQPQHF. The CDR3 nucleotides are TGTGCCACCAGAGGACAGGTTCAGCCCCAGCATTTT.

The V and J genes are TRBV4-2 and TRBJ1-5; 8 bases align to TRBD1. The CDR3 loop spans 13 amino acids. Unmatched junction bases numbered 3, after V lost 5 bases and J lost 6 bases. Per the germline V gene, CDR1 is LGHNA and CDR2 is YNFKEQ. Written as DNA, the CDR3 is TGTGCCAGCAGCAGCGACAGGGGTCAGCCCCAGCATTTT. Translated: CASSSDRGQPQHF.

In regard to this clone: Other DNA sequences in the sample encode the same CDR3. V and J are TRBV27 and TRBJ1-6; weak D call: TRBD1 (6 bases). CDR1 and CDR2 (germline): MNHEY, SMNVEV (reference sequence). The CDR3 runs to 16 residues. V lost 9 bases to trimming and J lost 5 bases, with 20 bases between them. The CDR3 sequence: CASRSGTLSNNSPLHF. As DNA, the CDR3 is TGTGCCAGTAGATCCGGGACACTGTCCAATAATTCACCCCTCCACTTT.

The genes are TRBV12-5 and TRBJ2-3, with 11 positions matching TRBD2. The germline CDR1 and CDR2 sequences are LGHNT and FRNRAP. This CDR3 comprises 15 residues. V was clipped by 6 bases and J by 3 bases; unmatched bases: 5. The CDR3 spells CASGSGTSGTDTQYF. DNA of the CDR3: TGTGCTAGTGGCTCCGGGACTAGCGGAACAGATACGCAGTATTTT.

The V and J genes are TRBV6-2 or TRBV6-3 and TRBJ1-2; 9 bases align to TRBD1. Germline trimming cut 4 bases from V and 8 bases from J; bases unmatched to any gene: 5. CDR3 length: 13 amino acids. Germline V lookup: CDR1 MNHEY, CDR2 SVGEGT. CDR3: CASSSGQGVGYTF. CDR3 sequence (DNA): TGTGCCAGCAGTTCGGGACAGGGAGTCGGCTACACCTTC.

The V and J genes are TRBV30 and TRBJ2-1, with 10 bases fitting TRBD2. Germline trimming cut 0 bases from V and 7 bases from J; bases unmatched to any gene: 6. The CDR3 spans 15 residues. Germline CDR1 GTSNPN, CDR2 SVGIG (reference sequence). The DNA of the CDR3 is TGTGCCTGGAGTGTAAAAGCGGGGGGGCTAAATGAGCAGTTCTTC. Protein product: CAWSVKAGGLNEQFF.

The V gene is TRBV6-5, the J gene TRBJ1-1; 7 positions agree with TRBD1. The CDR3 loop spans 11 amino acids. J lost 7 bases, V lost 4 bases, and 0 bases had no gene match. CDR1 is MNHEY and CDR2 is SVGAGI in the germline V gene. This CDR3 is CASSWDSEAFF. The CDR3 region has the DNA TGTGCCAGCAGTTGGGACAGTGAAGCTTTCTTT.

The CDR3 spells CASSGWTGKRNTIYF. The CDR3 DNA reads TGTGCCAGCAGCGGGTGGACAGGGAAGAGAAACACCATATATTTT. V is TRBV9 and J is TRBJ1-3; 8 bases match TRBD1. This CDR3 region has 15 residues. In germline, CDR1 is SGDLS, CDR2 YYNGEE. J lost 5 bases, V lost 3 bases, and 7 bases had no gene match.

The chain is built from TRBV14 and TRBJ1-2; 8 nucleotides match TRBD1. Germline CDR1 SGHDN, CDR2 FVKESK. The CDR3 sequence is 18 residues long. The V segment lost 5 bases and the J segment 5 bases; nucleotides outside the gene matches: 19. The CDR3 DNA follows: TGTGCCAGCAGCTACTTCGACCGGGACAGGAGTATGGGGTATGGCTACACCTTC. Its translation is CASSYFDRDRSMGYGYTF.

The V gene is TRBV2, the J gene TRBJ1-5; TRBD1 might be the D (6 bases). The ends were cut back, 3 bases at V and 5 bases at J, with 11 bases in the middle. CDR3 size: 14 residues. Germline lookup yields CDR1 SNHLY and CDR2 FYNNEI. Written as DNA, the CDR3 is TGTGCCAGCAGTGATCGGACAGCAGATCAGCCCCAGCATTTT. Protein sequence: CASSDRTADQPQHF.

The chain carries TRBV28 and TRBJ2-5; 7 nucleotides match TRBD2. The CDR3 contains 16 residues. Losses at the gene ends were 1 base for V and 2 bases for J; bases not matched to a gene: 7. Germline V gene lookup returns CDR1 MDHEN and CDR2 SYDVKM. The CDR3 spells CASSLLGTGGQETQYF. The DNA of the CDR3 is TGTGCCAGCAGTTTATTAGGGACGGGAGGTCAAGAGACCCAGTACTTC.

The V and J genes are TRBV11-3 and TRBJ2-1, with 9 bases fitting TRBD2. In germline, CDR1 is SGHNT, CDR2 YENEEA. The CDR3 runs to 14 residues. V trimming: 4 bases; J trimming: 8 bases; junction bases outside the gene matches: 6. The CDR3 coding sequence is TGTGCCAGCAGCTATAGCGGGAGTAGGGATGAGCAGTTCTTC. Its translation: CASSYSGSRDEQFF.

The J gene is TRBJ2-7, the V gene TRBV5-1; 9 nucleotides agree with TRBD2. The length of the CDR3 is 15 residues. The V and J ends lost 0 bases and 4 bases, in that order; junction bases with no gene match: 5. Germline V lookup: CDR1 SGHRS, CDR2 YFSETQ. The CDR3 bases are TGCGCCAGCAGCTTGGATAGCGGGGGTTCTTACGAGCAGTACTTC. It yields the protein CASSLDSGGSYEQYF. Full variable domain (outside the CDR3, taken from reference TRBV5-1 and TRBJ2-7): KAGVTQTPRYLIKTRGQQVTLSCSPISGHRSVSWYQQTPGQGLQFLFEYFSETQRNKGNFPGRFSGRQFSNSRSEMNVSTLELGDSALYLCASSLDSGGSYEQYFGPGTRLTVT.

The chain recombines TRBV11-2 with TRBJ2-1, with TRBD2 matching 12 bases. Germline assignment: CDR1 SGHAT and CDR2 FQNNGV. The CDR3 extends over 18 amino acids. J lost 2 bases, V lost 1 base, and 6 bases had no gene match. Here the CDR3 DNA reads TGTGCCAGCAGCTTAGCTCGGACTAGCGGGAAAACCTACAATGAGCAGTTCTTC. Encoded protein: CASSLARTSGKTYNEQFF.

This chain joins TRBV27 and TRBJ2-3; tentative D call: TRBD2 (5 bases). This CDR3 is built from 15 residues. Germline V gene data show CDR1 as MNHEY and CDR2 as SMNVEV (reference sequence). The germline V and J ends were trimmed by 6 bases and 0 bases, with 13 bases remaining between them. The CDR3 DNA reads TGTGCCAGCAGCCCCACGAGGGCGAGCACAGATACGCAGTATTTT. Its translation is CASSPTRASTDTQYF.

This chain links TRBV28 with TRBJ1-2, with D perhaps TRBD1 (5 bases). CDR1 MDHEN and CDR2 SYDVKM come from the germline V gene. There are 13 residues in the CDR3. V lost 6 bases, J lost 8 bases, and 16 bases lay in between. Here the CDR3 DNA reads TGTGCCAGCAGCCGGTTGATGCAGGGAGGCTACACCTTC. Amino acids: CASSRLMQGGYTF.

J is TRBJ2-3 and V is TRBV4-1; D is unresolved. V dropped 0 bases and J dropped 4 bases, with 8 bases sitting between them. The CDR3 consists of 14 residues. Germline CDR1 MGHRA, CDR2 YSYEKL. The CDR3 reads CASSQDGGADTQYF. CDR3 DNA sequence: TGCGCCAGCAGCCAAGATGGTGGAGCAGATACGCAGTATTTT.

This chain connects TRBV18 to TRBJ2-7, with D possibly TRBD2 on 6 matching bases. V was clipped by 5 bases and J by 1 base, with 15 bases between them. The CDR3 extends over 15 amino acids. CDR1 is KGHSH, CDR2 LQKENI, per germline. CDR3 coding DNA: TGTGCCAGCTCAGCGGGACTCACCCCGTCCTACGAGCAGTACTTC. It encodes CASSAGLTPSYEQYF.